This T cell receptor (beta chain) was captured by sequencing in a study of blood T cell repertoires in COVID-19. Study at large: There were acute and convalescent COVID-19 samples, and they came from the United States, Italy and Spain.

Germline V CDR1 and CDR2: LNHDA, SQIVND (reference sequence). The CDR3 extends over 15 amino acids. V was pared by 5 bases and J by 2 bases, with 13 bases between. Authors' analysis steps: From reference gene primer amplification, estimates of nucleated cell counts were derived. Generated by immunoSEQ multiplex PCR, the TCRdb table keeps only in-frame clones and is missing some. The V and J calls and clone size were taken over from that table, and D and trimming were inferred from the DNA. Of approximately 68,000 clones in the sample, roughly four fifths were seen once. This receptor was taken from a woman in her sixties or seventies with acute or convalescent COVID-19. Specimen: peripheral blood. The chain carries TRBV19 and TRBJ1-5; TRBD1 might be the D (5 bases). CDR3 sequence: CASSYRPGGNQPQHF. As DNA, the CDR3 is TGTGCCAGTAGTTACCGGCCGGGGGGCAATCAGCCCCAGCATTTT. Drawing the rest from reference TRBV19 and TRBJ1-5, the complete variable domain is DGGITQSPKYLFRKEGQNVTLSCEQNLNHDAMYWYRQDPGQGLRLIYYSQIVNDFQKGDIAEGYSVSREKKESFPLTVTSAQKNPTAFYLCASSYRPGGNQPQHFGDGTRLSIL.